A selection of T cell receptor beta chains follows, all from one sample in a study of T cell responses to AZD1222 COVID-19 vaccine. TCRdb's table, derived via immunoSEQ multiplex PCR, lists solely in-frame clones and lacks some. This table holds about 270,000 clones, almost 95% found once. The sample consisted of peripheral blood, taken 28 days after the second AZD1222 dose. The receptor set was obtained from an adult who received the AZD1222 COVID-19 vaccine. The CDR3 runs from the conserved cysteine through the conserved F or W. Fields, in order: clone size, J gene, V gene, D gene, CDR3 DNA, CDR3 protein. The D gene is left open where the match is weak. The size field is filled for only some rows; it gives once, few, many or a size class.

>-|TRBJ1-3|TRBV6-5|-
TGTGCCAGCGAGCACTCTGGAAACACCATATATTTT
CASEHSGNTIYF
>-|TRBJ1-2|TRBV11-2|-
TGTGCCAGCAGCTTAGATAAGGCCGGCTACTATGGCTACACCTTC
CASSLDKAGYYGYTF
>-|TRBJ2-3|TRBV3-1/TRBV3-2|-
TGTGCCAGCAGCCAAGAGTCACTAACAGATACGCAGTATTTT
CASSQESLTDTQYF
>-|TRBJ2-5|TRBV2|-
TGTGCCAGCTCCCGGGTAGAGACCCAGTACTTC
CASSRVETQYF
>-|TRBJ1-2|TRBV4-2|TRBD1
TGTGCCAGCAGCCAAGATCTTACAGGGGGATTTGGCTACACCTTC
CASSQDLTGGFGYTF
>-|TRBJ1-4|TRBV28|-
TGTGCCAGCAGTCTCGCCGGGAGTGCAACTAATGAAAAACTGTTTTTT
CASSLAGSATNEKLFF
>-|TRBJ1-1|TRBV4-2|-
TGTGCCAGCAGCCAAGATAGCGGACCTCTGAACACTGAAGCTTTCTTT
CASSQDSGPLNTEAFF
>-|TRBJ2-7|TRBV19|TRBD1
TGTGCCAGTAGTACCTTGGGACAGGGGGGCGAGCAGTACTTC
CASSTLGQGGEQYF
>-|TRBJ1-6|TRBV29-1|TRBD1
TGCAGCGCCCGGACAGGGGTATCACCCCTCCACTTT
CSARTGVSPLHF
>-|TRBJ2-3|TRBV5-1|TRBD1
TGCGCCAGCAGCTTCGGACAGGCCCGGGGAGATACGCAGTATTTT
CASSFGQARGDTQYF
>-|TRBJ2-3|TRBV19|-
TGTGCCAGTAGACCCGACTTCGGCACAGATACGCAGTATTTT
CASRPDFGTDTQYF
>-|TRBJ1-4|TRBV18|-
TGTGCCAGCTCCGGACTGGGGCTGACTAATGAAAAACTGTTTTTT
CASSGLGLTNEKLFF
>-|TRBJ2-7|TRBV12-3/TRBV12-4|-
TGTGCCAGCAGTTTCGGCGGCTACGAGCAGTACTTC
CASSFGGYEQYF
>-|TRBJ1-1|TRBV2|-
TGTGCCAGCAGTGACCAGGGGCCAGACACTGAAGCTTTCTTT
CASSDQGPDTEAFF
>-|TRBJ1-5|TRBV19|-
TGTGCCAGTAGTAATGCAGGGGGCAATCAGCCCCAGCATTTT
CASSNAGGNQPQHF
>-|TRBJ1-4|TRBV2|-
TGTGCCAGCAGTGAAGTATACAGAACAACTAATGAAAAACTGTTTTTT
CASSEVYRTTNEKLFF
>-|TRBJ1-5|TRBV19|-
TGTGCCAGCAGACTGGGTAATCAGCCCCAGCATTTT
CASRLGNQPQHF
>-|TRBJ2-7|TRBV5-1|TRBD1
TGCGCCAGCAGCACCGGGACAGGGAGCTCCTACGAGCAGTACTTC
CASSTGTGSSYEQYF
>-|TRBJ2-7|TRBV11-2|-
TGTGCCAGCAGCTTAGATCCAGGAGGGGTGGCCGAGCAGTACTTC
CASSLDPGGVAEQYF
>-|TRBJ1-6|TRBV29-1|-
TGCAGCGTTGCCCTAGGGGGGAATAATTCACCCCTCCACTTT
CSVALGGNNSPLHF
>-|TRBJ1-1|TRBV4-1|-
TGCGCCAGCAGTCTAGACACTAAGGGGGCTGAAGCTTTCTTT
CASSLDTKGAEAFF
>-|TRBJ2-5|TRBV2|-
TGTGCCAGCAGCCCTGAGTCAGGGCGCCAGACCCAGTACTTC
CASSPESGRQTQYF
>-|TRBJ1-1|TRBV5-1|-
TGCGCCAGCACGTCACAGGGCTGGGAGACTGAAGCTTTCTTT
CASTSQGWETEAFF
>-|TRBJ1-5|TRBV19|-
TGTGCCAGTAGTGAAATTATGGATAGCAATCAGCCCCAGCATTTT
CASSEIMDSNQPQHF
>-|TRBJ1-2|TRBV12-3/TRBV12-4|-
TGTGCCAGCAGTTACTTCGGGGAGGTTGGCTACACCTTC
CASSYFGEVGYTF
>-|TRBJ2-3|TRBV4-1|-
TGCGCCAGCAGCCAAGATCTCCCCCGTGTCTCCAGCCCAGATACGCAGTATTTT
CASSQDLPRVSSPDTQYF
>once|TRBJ1-5|TRBV4-1|-
TGCGCCAGCAGCCAAGACCGGGACACCAATCAGCCCCAGCATTTT
CASSQDRDTNQPQHF
>-|TRBJ1-1|TRBV30|-
TGTGCCTGGAGGGCTGGTGATACAAACACTGAAGCTTTCTTT
CAWRAGDTNTEAFF
>-|TRBJ2-3|TRBV7-9|TRBD2
TGTGCCAGCACCTTAGCGGGAGCCGGGGATACGCAGTATTTT
CASTLAGAGDTQYF
>few|TRBJ1-1|TRBV4-2|-
TGTGCCAGCAGCCAGCAGGGCACGCACACTGAAGCTTTCTTT
CASSQQGTHTEAFF
>once|TRBJ1-5|TRBV7-2|TRBD1
TGTGCCAGCAGCCCTCAGGGGACAGGGAATCAGCCCCAGCATTTT
CASSPQGTGNQPQHF
>-|TRBJ2-2|TRBV7-8|TRBD2
TGTGCCAGCAGCTTTCTCGTAGCGGGGGAGGATAGAATCGGGGAGCTGTTTTTT
CASSFLVAGEDRIGELFF
>-|TRBJ1-2|TRBV28|TRBD1
TGTGCCAGCAGTTTCTCTGACAGGGCCTATGGCTACACCTTC
CASSFSDRAYGYTF
>-|TRBJ2-1|TRBV28|TRBD2
TGTGCCACATTAGCGGGAGGGCCCAGGAATGAGCAGTTCTTC
CATLAGGPRNEQFF
>once|TRBJ2-5|TRBV7-8|TRBD2
TGTGCCAGCAGCTCCCCCCGGGCGGGGGGGCAGGAGACCCAGTACTTC
CASSSPRAGGQETQYF
>-|TRBJ1-4|TRBV2|-
TGTGCCAGCAGTTCCAGCAGAACTAATGAAAAACTGTTTTTT
CASSSSRTNEKLFF
>-|TRBJ2-7|TRBV24-1|TRBD2
TGTGCCACCAGTGGAGGCGGGAGGAGCGAGCAGTACTTC
CATSGGGRSEQYF
>-|TRBJ2-2|TRBV3-1/TRBV3-2|TRBD1
TGTGCCAGCAGCCAGGGACAGGGGTCCGGGGAGCTGTTTTTT
CASSQGQGSGELFF
>-|TRBJ2-1|TRBV7-9|-
TGTGCCAGCAGCCAACTTATAGGTGAAGAGCAGTTCTTC
CASSQLIGEEQFF
>-|TRBJ1-4|TRBV10-2|-
TGCGCCAGCAGCCCAAGCGGTGCAACTAATGAAAAACTGTTTTTT
CASSPSGATNEKLFF
>once|TRBJ1-2|TRBV5-5|-
TGTGCCAGCAGCTTCAGTGGAAACTATGGCTACACCTTC
CASSFSGNYGYTF
>-|TRBJ1-1|TRBV5-1|TRBD1
TGCGCCAGCAGCACCTGGACAGGGAGGAACACTGAAGCTTTCTTT
CASSTWTGRNTEAFF
>-|TRBJ2-5|TRBV3-1/TRBV3-2|TRBD2
TGTGCCAGCAGCCAAGCTAGCGGGGGGAGAACCCAGTACTTC
CASSQASGGRTQYF
>-|TRBJ2-2|TRBV5-4|TRBD2
TGTGCCAGCAGCTTGAGTAGCGGGGCAATGTACACCGGGGAGCTGTTTTTT
CASSLSSGAMYTGELFF
>-|TRBJ1-3|TRBV5-1|-
TGCGCCAGCAGCTTGGCCGGGTCACCTTCTCTCTCTGGAAACACCATATATTTT
CASSLAGSPSLSGNTIYF
>-|TRBJ1-2|TRBV10-3|TRBD1
TGTGCCATCGGCGGAGGACAGGGGATAATCTATGGCTACACCTTC
CAIGGGQGIIYGYTF
>-|TRBJ2-1|TRBV6-2/TRBV6-3|-
TGTGCCAGCAGTTACCCCAATGAGCAGTTCTTC
CASSYPNEQFF
>-|TRBJ1-2|TRBV12-3/TRBV12-4|TRBD1
TGTGCCAGCAGCTCCGGACAGGGGGCTGGCTACACCTTC
CASSSGQGAGYTF
>-|TRBJ1-6|TRBV24-1|TRBD1
TGTGCCACCCAGGGACAGGGGAATAATTCACCCCTCCACTTT
CATQGQGNNSPLHF
>-|TRBJ2-2|TRBV5-4|TRBD1
TGTGCCAGCAGCTCGGGACAGAACTTGAACACCGGGGAGCTGTTTTTT
CASSSGQNLNTGELFF